This TCR beta chain was profiled in a study of cytomegalovirus exposure and HLA in healthy donors (dated by TCRdb to the late 2010s). With regard to the full study: An earlier analysis of about 530 of the donors reported approximately 280 Gb of sequence data and some 110 million unique TCR beta sequences obtained from around 170 million T cells. The aim of the study was to test whether cataloging public T cell receptors could identify signatures of past pathogen exposure. Every discovery cohort repertoire had been produced on one sequencing platform. Rather than using new phenotypic data, the later analysis identified candidate immune exposures from TCR beta sequences and from how often those sequences occurred across donors. Across some 400 genotyped donors of the cohort, an average of about 220,000 unique TCR beta nucleotide sequences per donor were sequenced, and approximately 19% of those sequences were non-productive. In an earlier analysis of 587 of the donors, high-throughput TCR beta sequencing was used to judge whether each TCR beta V gene segment behaved as functional or pseudogenic. Typing coverage varied by locus: roughly 620-640 donors for A, B, C, DRB1 and DQB1; 500 to 550 for DQA1; about 570 for DPA1; 450 to 480 for DPB1. About 330 gigabases of sequencing data and approximately 91 million unique TCR sequences made up an early release that covered approximately 700 HLA-typed donors. A later analysis re-examined previously published TCR beta repertoires from roughly 720 donors and added high-resolution HLA genotyping to investigate patterns of TCR occurrence. Of the 350 to 450 genotyped donors, approximately 83% fell in the genetic ancestry cluster associated with self-reported Caucasian donors. To predict cytomegalovirus infection status, the study brought together high-throughput TCR immunosequencing, statistical association of individual TCRs with disease status, and machine learning. Donor age, sex, ethnicity and CMV serostatus were collected together with the repertoire data. The study profiled the T cell repertoires of under 850 subjects by immunosequencing and related them to cytomegalovirus serostatus. A separate validation cohort of roughly 130 different subjects was used in addition to the 666-subject first cohort. About five DR-DQ haplotypes were handled as single units for association and clustering because linkage in the cohort was strong. HLA typing covered class I and class II loci at four-digit resolution. In a later genetic analysis, genome-wide SNP genotypes for about 65% of the roughly 670 donors were used, and that subset was treated as a discovery cohort. Study-level results and caveats: Correlated functional status among segregating V segments might be attributable to linkage disequilibrium, but an unknown experimental factor could not be ruled out. A later analysis found that most CMV-associated TCR beta chains appeared HLA-restricted, with HLA associations seemingly driven largely by CMV exposure. Some IMGT-functional V segments, including TRBV6-2 and TRBV6-3, could not be distinguished by the 87-base-pair reads and were therefore excluded. A later analysis found that HLA-associated TCR beta chains were more clonally expanded and had lower generation probabilities than equally common non-associated chains. The only immune exposure information available for the cohort was CMV serostatus. A later genetic analysis associated a missense DCLRE1C variant with V-gene and J-gene trimming of TCR beta chains, and an independent cohort replicated the association. In both the original and validation cohorts, the classifier was reported to diagnose cytomegalovirus status with high specificity and sensitivity. Roughly uniform sequencing depth across donors was assumed in presence/absence analyses, although this assumption may not hold. In a later analysis, several top co-occurrence clusters were reported to appear linked to parvovirus B19, influenza, CMV and Epstein-Barr virus. HLA typing was unavailable for some donors at each locus, so association tests used only the typed subset. Assigning TCR associations to individual alleles was difficult when HLA alleles, especially DR and DQ, strongly co-occurred. A group of highly shared sequence variants was considered likely to be a technical artifact of the sequencing pipeline. A further reported finding was that TCR beta sequences accurately predicted the HLA-A and HLA-B alleles for most subjects in the first cohort. About 17 rarely observed V segments, including chromosome 9 orphons, were excluded from the earlier analysis of about 500 of the donors because counts were too low. A later analysis associated 16,951 TCR beta sequences with specific HLA alleles at a false discovery rate of 0.05. The cohort was sequenced for TCR beta chains only, and without alpha or paired-chain data the features that could be detected were limited. According to a later genetic analysis, donors in an Asian-associated ancestry cluster had fewer N-insertions in productive TCRs than the approximately 610-donor mean. The study gave a list of 150 to 200 TCR beta chains associated with cytomegalovirus. Three of the identified cytomegalovirus-associated TCR beta chains were confirmed in vitro to be specific for cytomegalovirus antigens. According to the authors, the approach could potentially be generalized to other disease states and immunological phenotypes. Most TCR sequences were observed very rarely across donors, whereas some public TCRs were present in many individuals. In an earlier analysis of around 600 of the donors, most TCR beta V segments appeared in productive rearrangements about 90% or about 30% of the time, broadly matching IMGT annotations. In a later analysis, TCR association rates were found to vary across HLA loci, with the most associated TCRs seen for DRB1 alleles and the fewest for HLA-C alleles.

The cohort comprised fewer than 750 healthy bone marrow donors. At the time of sampling, every cohort member was nominally healthy, though immune exposures that went unrecorded were likely present. The donor was CMV seropositive and was included in the group of some 290 seropositive cohort members. A peripheral blood sample was collected from each donor, and TCR beta sequencing was performed on peripheral blood mononuclear cells. Genomic DNA was extracted from the blood cell samples with the Qiagen DNeasy Blood Extraction Kit. The library was generated by the immunoSEQ multiplex PCR assay. For the multiplex PCR, a mixture combining 60 forward primers for TCR Vbeta segments and 13 reverse primers for TCR Jbeta segments was used. The CDR3 region of rearranged TCR beta genes was amplified from genomic DNA by a multiplex PCR assay. On the Illumina HiSeq System, the amplified TCR beta libraries were sequenced as 87-base-pair reads. The original methods were these. A later analysis counted about 76 million unique TCR beta chains across the 666 repertoires, and some 11 million of these chains were shared by at least two donors. Raw reads were error-corrected and collapsed into unique sequences with a nearest-neighbor algorithm that merged closely related sequences to remove PCR and sequencing errors. V, D and J gene segments were assigned by aligning CDR3 sequences to IMGT reference sequences. For a sequence to be retained, at least a six-nucleotide match to both a V gene segment and a J gene segment was required. Rearrangements were classified as productive when the CDR3 lacked stop codons and remained in frame with V and J, and all other rearrangements were classified as non-productive. Following IMGT convention, CDR3 was defined as the stretch from the second conserved V-encoded cysteine to the conserved J-encoded phenylalanine. In an earlier analysis of 500 to 650 of the donors, sequences lacking an unambiguous match to a single V gene segment were excluded. An earlier analysis of about 600 of the donors called V segments functional above 56.7% productive rearrangements and segregating when the between-donor standard deviation exceeded 5%. A statistical classification framework was built to diagnose cytomegalovirus status from the catalog of TCR beta chain sequences. V and J gene assignment, in a later analysis, came from comparing TCR nucleotide sequences with IMGT/GENE-DB human TR gene sequences. The TCRdist pipeline was used in a later analysis to assign CDR3 sequences and most-parsimonious VDJ recombination scenarios. A later analysis defined each TCR beta chain by its CDR3 amino acid sequence plus V-gene family, and excluded reads lacking a unique V-gene family. As a way to deal with suspected cross-contamination and a sequencing artifact, a later analysis dropped roughly 620 nucleotide sequences that were highly shared and had low generation probability. In a later analysis, a clonal expansion index for each public chain was calculated from normalized within-repertoire ranks of inferred template counts. In a later analysis, generation probabilities were computed using a VDJ recombination model fitted to out-of-frame rearrangements, and the results were checked against IGoR. In a later analysis, hypergeometric tests were used to score TCR-TCR, TCR-HLA and TCR-CMV co-occurrence, with a repertoire-size bias correction applied to TCR pairs. In a later analysis, false discovery rates were estimated by permuting HLA or CMV assignments 20 times. In a later analysis, co-occurring TCRs were grouped with DBSCAN, and TCRdist sequence similarity was added when clustering was performed within HLA-allele-positive subsets. Co-occurrence clustering excluded repertoires with fewer than 30,000 or more than 120,000 public chains, plus five with anomalous nucleotide sharing. Sourced from immuneACCESS, this table was stored by TCRdb with only in-frame sequences that have V and J called. A share of the clones is absent; for the studies checked, an unresolved V gene accounts for under half, and the remainder has no known explanation. V, J and clone size are those of that table, while D and trimming were read from the DNA. This sample comprises over 95,000 clones, 76% of them detected only once. Roughly 12% of the sample is in the top ten clones.

Trimming removed 0 bases from V and 8 bases from J; the gene matches leave 11 bases unexplained. From the cysteine through the phenylalanine, the CDR3 covers 16 amino acids. Kept here is only the CDR3 DNA, which spans 48 bases and is read in frame from base 1. Looking up the germline V gene yields CDR1 MGHRA and CDR2 YSYEKL. This clone was seen a handful of times. Its antigen remains unidentified. No base-level quality is on record; no much larger clone is a single base apart. The source is a woman aged 40 to 55 in good health and CMV-seropositive. The rearranged chain carries TRBV4-1 and TRBJ1-2; TRBD1 matches 8 bases in the middle. Sample: PBMCs. Here the CDR3 is given as CASSQDWARGLGGYTF. The nucleotides are TGCGCCAGCAGCCAAGATTGGGCCAGGGGGCTTGGCGGCTACACCTTC.